The 16 T cell receptor beta chains presented below share a single source sample, sequenced in a study of T cell changes during pregnancy in multiple sclerosis (dated by TCRdb to the late 2010s). The receptor library was made with the immunoSEQ multiplex PCR assay. This is the immuneACCESS table as TCRdb keeps it, with only in-frame sequences that have V and J called. A part of the clones is gone; compared with another copy, unresolved V genes explain less than half, and the rest is unexplained. This sample comprises tens of thousands of clones, roughly 90% of them detected only once. The top ten clones comprise about 0.9% of the sample. Sequencing was performed on peripheral blood, taken in the first trimester of pregnancy. Every receptor here comes from a female donor in good health, enrolled as a control in a pregnancy study.

This clone was counted between two and nine times. The CDR3 DNA reads TGTGCCAGCAGCCCGGTTAGCCGGGGGGCACCCCTCCACTTT. This sequence encodes CASSPVSRGAPLHF. V is TRBV27 and J is TRBJ1-6, with D possibly being TRBD1 (5 bases). This CDR3 has 14 residues. The ends were cut back, 6 bases at V and 11 bases at J, with 17 bases in the middle. The germline CDR1 and CDR2 sequences are MNHEY and SMNVEV (reference sequence).

This chain connects TRBV18 to TRBJ2-3; possible D gene TRBD2, 5 bases. CDR1 is KGHSH and CDR2 is LQKENI in the germline V gene. V was cut by 5 bases and J by 0 bases, with 15 bases left in between. The CDR3 sequence is 16 residues long. CDR3 residues: CASSWEPPSSTDTQYF. DNA for the CDR3: TGTGCCAGCTCATGGGAGCCCCCTTCTAGCACAGATACGCAGTATTTT.

This chain joins TRBV7-9 and TRBJ1-2, with 9 bases that match TRBD1. CDR1 and CDR2 (germline): SEHNR, FQNEAQ (reference sequence). The trim removed 4 bases at V and 7 bases at J, leaving 4 bases unmatched. CDR3 length: 13 amino acids. CDR3 nucleotide sequence: TGTGCCAGCAGCTGGGACAGGGAGGTTGGCTACACCTTC. This gives the protein CASSWDREVGYTF.

In this sample, this clone turned up once. This rearrangement joins TRBV7-2 to TRBJ2-7, with 8 bases lining up with TRBD1. The junction had 7 bases not matched to a gene; V was cut back by 5 bases and J by 4 bases. The germline V gene has CDR1 SGHTA and CDR2 FQGNSA. The CDR3 has 14 residues. CDR3 residues: CASSKRTGNYEQYF. The CDR3, as DNA: TGTGCCAGCAGCAAGCGGACAGGGAATTACGAGCAGTACTTC.

This CDR3 reads CALRQRDINTGELFF. The CDR3 nucleotides are TGTGCCCTGCGCCAGCGGGACATTAACACCGGGGAGCTGTTTTTT. The chain joins TRBV7-9 to TRBJ2-2; tentatively, D is TRBD2 (7 bases). With 11 bases removed from V and 2 bases from J, the gap between germline ends came to 18 bases. This CDR3 contains 15 residues. Per germline, CDR1 SEHNR and CDR2 FQNEAQ (reference sequence).

The CDR3 spells CATSLSGTAHGYTF. Written as DNA, the CDR3 is TGTGCCACCAGCTTGTCGGGGACAGCTCACGGCTACACCTTC. The chain links TRBV15 to TRBJ1-2; 7 nucleotides align to TRBD1. The CDR3 runs to 14 residues. In germline, CDR1 is LNHNV, CDR2 YYDKDF (reference sequence). V trimming: 5 bases; J trimming: 8 bases; junction bases outside the gene matches: 11.

The chain links TRBV7-8 to TRBJ1-1; D uncertain. Trimming cost V 5 bases and J 10 bases, with 11 bases left between them. The CDR3 is 11 residues long. CDR1 is SGHVS, CDR2 FQNEAQ, per germline. The CDR3 region has the DNA TGTGCCAGCAGCCTGCAACATCGAGCTTTCTTT. This sequence encodes CASSLQHRAFF.

The count of this clone is one. The chain has TRBV6-5 and TRBJ2-5; no clear D. This CDR3 has 12 residues. The ends were cut back, 6 bases at V and 3 bases at J, with 8 bases in the middle. Germline V lookup: CDR1 MNHEY, CDR2 SVGAGI. The CDR3 loop is CASSRSEETQYF. The CDR3, as DNA: TGTGCCAGCAGCCGGTCGGAAGAGACCCAGTACTTC.

V usage is TRBV27 and J usage is TRBJ1-1; D gene uncertain. The CDR3 is 14 residues long. Per the germline V gene, CDR1 is MNHEY and CDR2 is SMNVEV (reference sequence). Trimming shortened V by 5 bases and J by 1 base, and 11 bases separated the two germline ends. This chain's CDR3 is CASSPPGGNTEAFF. The CDR3 DNA is TGTGCCAGCAGTCCTCCAGGAGGGAACACTGAAGCTTTCTTT.

The genes are TRBV18 and TRBJ1-5; 8 bases map to TRBD1. The J segment lost 7 bases and the V segment lost 3 bases, leaving 2 bases of the junction unmatched. CDR3 length: 13 amino acids. CDR1 KGHSH and CDR2 LQKENI come from the germline V gene. DNA of the CDR3: TGTGCCAGCTCACCGGACAGGGCACAGCCCCAGCATTTT. It encodes CASSPDRAQPQHF.

CDR3: CASSPKDGRAKPYGYTF. The CDR3 DNA reads TGCGCCAGCAGCCCCAAGGATGGCAGGGCGAAACCCTATGGCTACACCTTC. The chain is built from TRBV4-1 and TRBJ1-2; D is possibly TRBD1 (5 bases). CDR1 and CDR2 (germline): MGHRA, YSYEKL. Between the trimmed V and J ends, which lost 4 bases and 4 bases, there was a span of 22 bases. The CDR3 loop spans 17 amino acids.

The gene calls are TRBV27 and TRBJ1-1; 9 bases are a match to TRBD1. The trim removed 4 bases at V and 5 bases at J, leaving 11 bases unmatched. In germline, CDR1 is MNHEY, CDR2 SMNVEV (reference sequence). This CDR3 comprises 16 residues. The CDR3 reads CASSSVPGQGRTEAFF. The CDR3 DNA sequence: TGTGCCAGCAGTTCGGTGCCGGGACAGGGAAGAACTGAAGCTTTCTTT.

The gene calls are TRBV19 and TRBJ2-7; TRBD1 agrees at 9 bases. Germline trimming cut 6 bases from V and 2 bases from J; bases unmatched to any gene: 8. The CDR3 is 15 amino acids. The germline CDR1 and CDR2 sequences are LNHDA and SQIVND (reference sequence). The CDR3 sequence: CASRQGQGVTYEQYF. The CDR3 nucleotides are TGTGCCAGTAGACAGGGACAGGGAGTAACCTACGAGCAGTACTTC.

This clone was detected once. The J gene is TRBJ1-5, the V gene TRBV7-9; possibly TRBD1 for D (6 bases). Between the trimmed V and J ends, which lost 1 base and 3 bases, there was a span of 10 bases. CDR1 is SEHNR and CDR2 is FQNEAQ in the germline V gene (reference sequence). The CDR3 is 15 residues long. The CDR3 sequence: CASSLGSGANQPQHF. CDR3 nucleotides: TGTGCCAGCAGCTTAGGTTCAGGGGCCAATCAGCCCCAGCATTTT. Variable domain in full (rest from reference TRBV7-9 and TRBJ1-5): DTGVSQNPRHKITKRGQNVTFRCDPISEHNRLYWYRQTLGQGPEFLTYFQNEAQLEKSRLLSDRFSAERPKGSFSTLEIQRTEQGDSAMYLCASSLGSGANQPQHFGDGTRLSIL.

The rearrangement links TRBV6-5 to TRBJ2-2; no firm D call. The V gene lost 7 bases and the J gene lost 0 bases, with 9 bases spanning the gap. The CDR3 is made up of 14 amino acids. CDR1 MNHEY and CDR2 SVGAGI come from the germline V gene. The CDR3 here is CASTVTTNTGELFF. CDR3 DNA sequence: TGTGCCAGCACCGTCACAACGAACACCGGGGAGCTGTTTTTT.

The rearrangement joins TRBV10-3 to TRBJ2-5, with 9 bases that match TRBD1. Germline values: CDR1 ENHRY, CDR2 SYGVKD. Trimming took 10 bases from V and 4 from J; bases not matched to a gene: 4. The CDR3 spans 12 residues. The CDR3 DNA follows: TGTGCCACCGGGGACAGGGTAGAGACCCAGTACTTC. It is translated as CATGDRVETQYF.